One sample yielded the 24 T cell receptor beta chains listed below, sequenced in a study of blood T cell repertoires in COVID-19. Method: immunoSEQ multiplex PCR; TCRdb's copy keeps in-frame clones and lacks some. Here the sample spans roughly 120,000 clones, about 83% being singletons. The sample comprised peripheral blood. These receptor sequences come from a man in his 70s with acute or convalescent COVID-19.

The CDR3, as DNA: TGTGCCAGCAGCGTTTTTAGCGGGAGGGTTGGCACCGGGGAGCTGTTTTTT. It encodes CASSVFSGRVGTGELFF. This rearrangement joins TRBV9 to TRBJ2-2, with 11 bases that match TRBD2. V gave up 2 bases and J gave up 4 bases; unmatched junction bases: 7. This CDR3 has 17 residues. Germline assignment: CDR1 SGDLS and CDR2 YYNGEE.

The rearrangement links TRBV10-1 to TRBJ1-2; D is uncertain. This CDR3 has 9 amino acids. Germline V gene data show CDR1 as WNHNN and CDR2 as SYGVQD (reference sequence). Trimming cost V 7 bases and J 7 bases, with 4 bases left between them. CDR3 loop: CASTFGYTF. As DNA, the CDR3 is TGCGCCAGCACCTTTGGCTACACCTTC.

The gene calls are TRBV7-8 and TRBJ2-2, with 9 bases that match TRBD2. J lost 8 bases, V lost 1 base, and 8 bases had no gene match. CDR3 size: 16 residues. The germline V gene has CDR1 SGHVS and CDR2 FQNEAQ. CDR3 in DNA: TGTGCCAGCAGCTTAGAACGGCGGGAGGGCCTAGGGGAGCTGTTTTTT. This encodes CASSLERREGLGELFF.

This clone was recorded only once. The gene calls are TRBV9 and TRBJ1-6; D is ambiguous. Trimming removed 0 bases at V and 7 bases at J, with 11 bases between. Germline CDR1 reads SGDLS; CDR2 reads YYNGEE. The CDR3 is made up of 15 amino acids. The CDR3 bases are TGTGCCAGCAGCGTAGAACTAGGGAACAATTCACCCCTCCACTTT. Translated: CASSVELGNNSPLHF.

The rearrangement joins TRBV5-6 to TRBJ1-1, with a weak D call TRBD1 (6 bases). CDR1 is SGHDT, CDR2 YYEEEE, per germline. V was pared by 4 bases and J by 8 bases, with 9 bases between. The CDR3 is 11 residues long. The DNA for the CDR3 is TGTGCCAGCAGCACAGGACAGGAAGCTTTCTTT. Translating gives CASSTGQEAFF.

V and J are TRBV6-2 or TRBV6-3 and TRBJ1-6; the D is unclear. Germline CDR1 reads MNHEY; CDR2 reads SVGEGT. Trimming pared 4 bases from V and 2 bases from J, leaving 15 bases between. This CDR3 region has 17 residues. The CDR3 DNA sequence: TGTGCCAGCAGTTGGAGGGAGGTGACCGCCTATAATTCACCCCTCCACTTT. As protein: CASSWREVTAYNSPLHF.

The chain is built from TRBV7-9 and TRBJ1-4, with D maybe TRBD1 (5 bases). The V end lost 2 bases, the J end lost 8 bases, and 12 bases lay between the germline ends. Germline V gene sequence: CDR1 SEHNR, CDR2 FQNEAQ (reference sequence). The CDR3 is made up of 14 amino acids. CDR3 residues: CASSLIGTPEKLFF. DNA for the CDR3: TGTGCCAGCAGCTTAATCGGGACTCCAGAAAAACTGTTTTTT.

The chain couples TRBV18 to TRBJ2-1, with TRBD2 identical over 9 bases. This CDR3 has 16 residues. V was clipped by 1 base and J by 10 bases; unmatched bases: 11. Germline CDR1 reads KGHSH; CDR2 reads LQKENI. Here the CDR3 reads CASSPRGRALLPEQFF. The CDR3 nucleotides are TGTGCCAGCTCACCACGCGGGAGGGCCCTCCTACCGGAGCAGTTCTTC.

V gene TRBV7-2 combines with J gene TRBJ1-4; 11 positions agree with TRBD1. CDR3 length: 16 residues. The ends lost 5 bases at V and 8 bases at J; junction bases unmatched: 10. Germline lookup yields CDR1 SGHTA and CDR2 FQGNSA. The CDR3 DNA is TGTGCCAGCAGCCCTGGACAGGGGGCGATTCGCGAAAAACTGTTTTTT. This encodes CASSPGQGAIREKLFF.

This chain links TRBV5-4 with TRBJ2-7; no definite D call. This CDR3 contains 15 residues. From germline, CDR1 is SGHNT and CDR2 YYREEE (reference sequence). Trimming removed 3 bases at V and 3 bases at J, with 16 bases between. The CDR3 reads CASSYEGDRVYEQYF. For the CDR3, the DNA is TGTGCCAGCAGCTATGAAGGAGACCGGGTCTACGAGCAGTACTTC. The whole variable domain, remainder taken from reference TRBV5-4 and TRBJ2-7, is ETGVTQSPTHLIKTRGQQVTLRCSSQSGHNTVSWYQQALGQGPQFIFQYYREEENGRGNFPPRFSGLQFPNYSSELNVNALELDDSALYLCASSYEGDRVYEQYFGPGTRLTVT.

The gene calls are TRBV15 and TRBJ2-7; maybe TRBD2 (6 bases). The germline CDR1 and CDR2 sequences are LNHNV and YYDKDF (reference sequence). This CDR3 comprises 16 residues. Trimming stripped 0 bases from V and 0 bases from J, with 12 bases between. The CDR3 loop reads CATSRDPRGGSYEQYF. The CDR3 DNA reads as TGTGCCACCAGCAGAGATCCTAGGGGAGGCTCCTACGAGCAGTACTTC.

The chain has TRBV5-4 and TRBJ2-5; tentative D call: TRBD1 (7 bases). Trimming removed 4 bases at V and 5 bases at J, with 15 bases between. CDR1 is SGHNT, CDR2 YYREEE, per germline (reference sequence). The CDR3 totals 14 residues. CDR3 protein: CASSATGTPETQYF. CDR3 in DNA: TGTGCCAGCAGCGCGACAGGGACTCCGGAGACCCAGTACTTC.

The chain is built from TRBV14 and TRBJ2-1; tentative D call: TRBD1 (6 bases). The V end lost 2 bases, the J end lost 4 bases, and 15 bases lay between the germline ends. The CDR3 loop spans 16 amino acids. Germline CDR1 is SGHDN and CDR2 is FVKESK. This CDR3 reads CASSQNRGGVYNEQFF. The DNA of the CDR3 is TGTGCCAGCAGCCAAAACAGAGGGGGAGTTTACAATGAGCAGTTCTTC.

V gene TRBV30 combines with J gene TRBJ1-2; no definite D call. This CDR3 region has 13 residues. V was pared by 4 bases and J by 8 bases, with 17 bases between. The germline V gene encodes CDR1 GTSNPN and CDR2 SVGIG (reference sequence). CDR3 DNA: TGTGCCTGGACCCCACCCTTTCCTAAGGGCTACACCTTC. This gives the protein CAWTPPFPKGYTF. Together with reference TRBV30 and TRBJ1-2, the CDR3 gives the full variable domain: SQTIHQWPATLVQPVGSPLSLECTVEGTSNPNLYWYRQAAGRGLQLLFYSVGIGQISSEVPQNLSASRPQDRQFILSSKKLLLSDSGFYLCAWTPPFPKGYTFGSGTRLTVV.

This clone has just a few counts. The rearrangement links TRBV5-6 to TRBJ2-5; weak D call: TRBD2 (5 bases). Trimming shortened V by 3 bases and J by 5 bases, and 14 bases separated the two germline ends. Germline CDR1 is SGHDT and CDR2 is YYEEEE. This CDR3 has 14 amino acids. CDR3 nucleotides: TGTGCCAGCAGCTCCGGGAAAAACGGGGAGACCCAGTACTTC. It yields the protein CASSSGKNGETQYF.

The CDR3 nucleotides read TGTGCCAGCAGTTACTCGTTTGCCAGGGCTGGAAACACCATATATTTT. It codes for CASSYSFARAGNTIYF. V and J are TRBV6-5 and TRBJ1-3; possible D gene TRBD1, 5 bases. The CDR3 runs to 16 residues. The germline V gene has CDR1 MNHEY and CDR2 SVGAGI. V was trimmed by 0 bases and J by 2 bases, leaving 11 bases between them.

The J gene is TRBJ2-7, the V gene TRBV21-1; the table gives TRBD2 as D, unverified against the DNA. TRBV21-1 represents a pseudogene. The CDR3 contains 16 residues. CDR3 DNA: TGTGCCAGCAGCAAAGGGGGGGGTTTGGATACCCGCGAGCAGTACTTC. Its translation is CASSKGGGLDTREQYF.

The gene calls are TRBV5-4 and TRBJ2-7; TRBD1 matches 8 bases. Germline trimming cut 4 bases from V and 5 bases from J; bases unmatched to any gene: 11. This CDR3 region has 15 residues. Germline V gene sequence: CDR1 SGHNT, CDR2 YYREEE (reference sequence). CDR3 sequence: CASSQKTGERDEQYF. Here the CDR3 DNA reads TGTGCCAGCAGCCAGAAGACAGGGGAACGAGACGAGCAGTACTTC.

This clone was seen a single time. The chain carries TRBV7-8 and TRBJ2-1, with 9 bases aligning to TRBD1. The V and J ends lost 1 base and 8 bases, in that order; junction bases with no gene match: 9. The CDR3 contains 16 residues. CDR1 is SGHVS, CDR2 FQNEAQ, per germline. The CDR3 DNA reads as TGTGCCAGCAGCTTAGGCCGGGACAGGGTCGGCCATGAGCAGTTCTTC. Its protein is CASSLGRDRVGHEQFF.

The DNA for the CDR3 is TGCGCCAGCAGCTTGGGGACTAAGCCGGATGAAAAACTGTTTTTT. This codes for CASSLGTKPDEKLFF. This sequence joins TRBV5-1 and TRBJ1-4; D uncertain. Germline-derived CDR1 and CDR2 are SGHRS and YFSETQ. Trimming took 0 bases from V and 6 from J, leaving 12 bases between them. This CDR3 comprises 15 residues.

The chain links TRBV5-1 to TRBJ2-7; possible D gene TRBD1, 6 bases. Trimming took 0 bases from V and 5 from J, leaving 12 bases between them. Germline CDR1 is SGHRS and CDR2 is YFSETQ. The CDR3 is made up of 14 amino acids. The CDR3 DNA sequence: TGCGCCAGCAGCTTGGATCCAGGGGTAGACGAGCAGTACTTC. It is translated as CASSLDPGVDEQYF. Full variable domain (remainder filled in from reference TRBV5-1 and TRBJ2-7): KAGVTQTPRYLIKTRGQQVTLSCSPISGHRSVSWYQQTPGQGLQFLFEYFSETQRNKGNFPGRFSGRQFSNSRSEMNVSTLELGDSALYLCASSLDPGVDEQYFGPGTRLTVT.

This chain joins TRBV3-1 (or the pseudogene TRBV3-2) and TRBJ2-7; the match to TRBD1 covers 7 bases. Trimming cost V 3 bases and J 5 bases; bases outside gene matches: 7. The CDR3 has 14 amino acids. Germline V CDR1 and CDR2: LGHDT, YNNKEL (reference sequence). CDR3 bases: TGTGCCAGCAGCCACCATGACAGGGACCACGAGCAGTACTTC. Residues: CASSHHDRDHEQYF.

The CDR3 loop is CASSYSLGGAYEQYF. CDR3 bases: TGTGCCAGCAGTTACTCGTTAGGGGGGGCCTACGAGCAGTACTTC. This chain uses TRBV6-5 with TRBJ2-7; perhaps TRBD2 as D (7 bases). Germline V gene data show CDR1 as MNHEY and CDR2 as SVGAGI. The CDR3 runs 15 residues. Trimming pared 0 bases from V and 2 bases from J, leaving 11 bases between.

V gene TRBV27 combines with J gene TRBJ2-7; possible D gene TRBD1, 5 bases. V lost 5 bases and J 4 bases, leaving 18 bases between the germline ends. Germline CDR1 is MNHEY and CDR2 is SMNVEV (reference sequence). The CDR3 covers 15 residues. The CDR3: CASSPPTEAPYEQYF. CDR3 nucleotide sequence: TGTGCCAGCAGTCCCCCGACAGAAGCGCCTTACGAGCAGTACTTC.